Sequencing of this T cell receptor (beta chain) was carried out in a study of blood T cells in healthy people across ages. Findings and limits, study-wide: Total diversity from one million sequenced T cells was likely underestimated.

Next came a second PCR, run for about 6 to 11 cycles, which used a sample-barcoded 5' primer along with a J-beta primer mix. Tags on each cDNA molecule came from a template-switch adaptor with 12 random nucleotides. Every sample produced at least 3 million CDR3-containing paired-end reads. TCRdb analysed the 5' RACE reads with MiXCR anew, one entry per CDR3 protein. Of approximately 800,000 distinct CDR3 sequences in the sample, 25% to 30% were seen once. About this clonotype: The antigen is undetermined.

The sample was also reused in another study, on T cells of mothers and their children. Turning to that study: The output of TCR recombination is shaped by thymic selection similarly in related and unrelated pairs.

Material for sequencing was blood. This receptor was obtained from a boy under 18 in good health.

The CDR3 sequence is CASSRDIYNEQFF. The CDR3 nucleotides are TGTGCCAGCAGCCGCGACATTTACAATGAGCAGTTCTTC. The J gene is TRBJ2-5, the V gene TRBV3-1; D gene uncertain. TRBJ2-1 explains the end of the DNA better; the J call may be wrong. The CDR3 has 13 residues. In germline, CDR1 is LGHDT, CDR2 YNNKEL (reference sequence).